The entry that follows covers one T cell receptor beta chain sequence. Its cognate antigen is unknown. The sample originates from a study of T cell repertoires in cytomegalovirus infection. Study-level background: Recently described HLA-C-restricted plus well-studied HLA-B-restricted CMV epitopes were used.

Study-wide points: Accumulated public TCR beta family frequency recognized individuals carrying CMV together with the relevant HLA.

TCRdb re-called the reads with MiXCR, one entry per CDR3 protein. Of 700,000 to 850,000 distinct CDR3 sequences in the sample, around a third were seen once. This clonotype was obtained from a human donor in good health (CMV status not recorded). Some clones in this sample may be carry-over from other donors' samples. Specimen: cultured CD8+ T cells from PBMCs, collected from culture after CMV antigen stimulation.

As DNA, the CDR3 is TGCGCCAGCAGCCAAGCAAGCCAGAGGGAGACCCAGTACTTC. Amino acid sequence: CASSQASQRETQYF. This sequence joins TRBV4-1 and TRBJ2-5; D unresolved. This CDR3 contains 14 residues. V was cut by 1 base and J by 5 bases, with 11 bases left in between. Germline-derived CDR1 and CDR2 are MGHRA and YSYEKL.